This T cell receptor (beta chain) was sequenced during a study of blood T cell repertoires in COVID-19. Study summary: PBMCs, B-cell-depleted T cells, or T cells provided the cDNA or gDNA that made up the material.

Enrollment of patients from Seattle took place during active infection, with longitudinal follow-up. Libraries were prepared by immunoSEQ multiplex PCR; TCRdb keeps only in-frame clonotypes and omits some of them. Found here are 130,000 to 150,000 clones, around 79% of them singletons; the top ten hold 5%. The V end was cut by 4 bases, the J end by 4 bases, with 5 bases between. The CDR3 runs 11 residues. CDR1 SNHLY and CDR2 FYNNEI come from the germline V gene. The chain carries TRBV2 and TRBJ2-7; the D is unclear. This TCR came from an older woman with COVID-19, enrolled during active disease. Source material: peripheral blood. The CDR3 bases are TGTGCCAGCAGTGCCAGGTACGAGCAGTACTTC. This gives the protein CASSARYEQYF.